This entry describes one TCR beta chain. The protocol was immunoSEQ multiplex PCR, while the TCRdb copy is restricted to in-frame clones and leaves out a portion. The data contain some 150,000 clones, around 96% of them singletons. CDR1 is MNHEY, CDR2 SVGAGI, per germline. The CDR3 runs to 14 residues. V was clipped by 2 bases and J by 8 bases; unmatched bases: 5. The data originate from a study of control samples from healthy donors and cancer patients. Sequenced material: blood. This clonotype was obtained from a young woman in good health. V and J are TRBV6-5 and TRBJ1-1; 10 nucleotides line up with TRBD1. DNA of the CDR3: TGTGCCAGCAGTTACACCGGGACAGGGGAGGAAGCTTTCTTT. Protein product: CASSYTGTGEEAFF.